This record looks at one TCR beta chain sequence and its context. The data were obtained in a study of blood T cell repertoires in COVID-19. Study at large: The United States, Italy and Spain were the sources of the acute and convalescent COVID-19 samples. Nucleic acid was either cDNA or gDNA, and it came from T cells, B-cell-depleted T cells, or PBMCs.

Patients from Seattle were sampled longitudinally, starting during active infection. Study processing details: Reference gene primers were amplified, and this amplification served to estimate nucleated cell counts. Profiling relied on immunoSEQ multiplex PCR, and the TCRdb table lists in-frame clones only, not all of them. The V and J calls and clone size were taken over from that table, and D and trimming were inferred from the DNA. In the table there are 150,000 to 200,000 clones, about 81% of which are singletons. V was pared by 6 bases and J by 4 bases, with 5 bases of the junction left unmatched. The CDR3 length is 12 residues. The V gene's germline CDR1 is SQVTM and CDR2 ANQGSEA.

This sequence joins TRBV29-1 and TRBJ2-7, with TRBD1 matching over 8 bases. The TCR sequence derives from a woman in her sixties or seventies with COVID-19, enrolled during active disease. Sequences were obtained from peripheral blood. The CDR3 nucleotides are TGCAGCGTCGGGACAGGTCCGTACGAGCAGTACTTC. The encoded protein is CSVGTGPYEQYF.